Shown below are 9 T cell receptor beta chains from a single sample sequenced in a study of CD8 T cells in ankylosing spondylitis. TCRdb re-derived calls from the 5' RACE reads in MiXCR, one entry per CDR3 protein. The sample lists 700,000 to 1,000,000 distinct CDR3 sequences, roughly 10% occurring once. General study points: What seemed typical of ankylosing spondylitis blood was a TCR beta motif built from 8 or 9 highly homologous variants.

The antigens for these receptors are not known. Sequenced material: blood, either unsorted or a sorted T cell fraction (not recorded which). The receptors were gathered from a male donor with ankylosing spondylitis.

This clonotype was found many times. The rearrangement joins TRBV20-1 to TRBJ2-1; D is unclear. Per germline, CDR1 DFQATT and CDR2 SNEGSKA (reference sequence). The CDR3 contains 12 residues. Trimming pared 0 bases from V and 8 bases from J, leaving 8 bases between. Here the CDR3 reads CSARDNGDEQFF. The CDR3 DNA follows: TGCAGTGCTAGAGATAACGGAGATGAGCAGTTCTTC.

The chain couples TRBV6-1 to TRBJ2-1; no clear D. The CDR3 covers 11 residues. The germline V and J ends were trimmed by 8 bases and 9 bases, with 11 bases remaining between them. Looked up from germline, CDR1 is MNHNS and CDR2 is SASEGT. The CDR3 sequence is CASWAPREQFF. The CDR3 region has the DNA TGTGCCAGCTGGGCACCGCGTGAGCAGTTCTTC.

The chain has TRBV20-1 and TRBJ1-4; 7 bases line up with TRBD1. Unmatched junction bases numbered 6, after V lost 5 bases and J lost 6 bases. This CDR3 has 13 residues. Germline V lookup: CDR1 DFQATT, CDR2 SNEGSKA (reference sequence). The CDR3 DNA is TGCAGTGCTCCACAGGGGTCGGATGAAAAACTGTTTTTT. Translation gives CSAPQGSDEKLFF.

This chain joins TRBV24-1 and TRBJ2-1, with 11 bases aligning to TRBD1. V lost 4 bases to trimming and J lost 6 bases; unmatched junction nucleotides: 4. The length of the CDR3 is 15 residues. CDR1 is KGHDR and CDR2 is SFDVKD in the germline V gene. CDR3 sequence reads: CATSDPGTGGNEQFF. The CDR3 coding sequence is TGTGCCACCAGTGACCCCGGGACAGGGGGCAATGAGCAGTTCTTC.

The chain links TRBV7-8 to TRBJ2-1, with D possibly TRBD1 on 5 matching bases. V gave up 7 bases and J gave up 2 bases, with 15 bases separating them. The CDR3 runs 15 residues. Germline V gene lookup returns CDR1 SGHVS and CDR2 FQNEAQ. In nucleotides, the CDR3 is TGTGCCAGCACCGACAGTCGGTTTCCCTACAATGAGCAGTTCTTC. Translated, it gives CASTDSRFPYNEQFF.

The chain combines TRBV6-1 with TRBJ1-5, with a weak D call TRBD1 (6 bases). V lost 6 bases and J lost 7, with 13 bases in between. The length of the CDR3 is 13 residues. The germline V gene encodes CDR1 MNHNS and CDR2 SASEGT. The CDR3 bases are TGTGCCAGCAGCCCCACAGGGAGGCAGCCCCAGCATTTT. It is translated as CASSPTGRQPQHF.

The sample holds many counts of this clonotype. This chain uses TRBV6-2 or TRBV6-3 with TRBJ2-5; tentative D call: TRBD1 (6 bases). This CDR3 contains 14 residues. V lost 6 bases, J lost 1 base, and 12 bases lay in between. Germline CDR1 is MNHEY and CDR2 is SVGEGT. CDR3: CASSHRVLQETQYF. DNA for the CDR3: TGTGCCAGCAGCCACAGGGTCCTCCAAGAGACCCAGTACTTC.

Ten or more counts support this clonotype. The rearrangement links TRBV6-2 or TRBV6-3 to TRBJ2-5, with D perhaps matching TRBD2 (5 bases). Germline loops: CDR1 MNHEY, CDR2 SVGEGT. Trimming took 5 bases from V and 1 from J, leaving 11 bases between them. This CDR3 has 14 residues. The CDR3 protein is CASSREPFQETQYF. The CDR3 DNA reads TGTGCCAGCAGTCGGGAACCCTTCCAAGAGACCCAGTACTTC.

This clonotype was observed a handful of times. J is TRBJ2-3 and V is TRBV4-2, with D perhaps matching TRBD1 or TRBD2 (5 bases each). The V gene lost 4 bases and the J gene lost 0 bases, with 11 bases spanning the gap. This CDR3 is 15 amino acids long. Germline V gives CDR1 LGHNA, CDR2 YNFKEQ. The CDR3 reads CASSLGQRSTDTQYF. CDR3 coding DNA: TGTGCCAGCAGCCTGGGGCAGCGGAGCACAGATACGCAGTATTTT.